Listed below are T cell receptor beta chains from one sample, sequenced in a study of cytomegalovirus exposure and HLA in healthy donors. Clones were read by immunoSEQ multiplex PCR, and TCRdb kept only the in-frame ones, dropping some. The sample yields 150,000 to 180,000 clones, 86% seen once. The specimen sequenced was PBMCs. These receptors all come from a human donor in good health. Both conserved end residues are part of each CDR3. The D gene is left open where the match is weak. Clone size is shown for a subset of rows, as once, few, many or a class of expanded clone.

v_gene	d_gene	abundance	j_gene	CDR3aa
TRBV7-9	TRBD1	NA	TRBJ2-7	CASSRTGTGGYEQYF
TRBV5-1	NA	NA	TRBJ1-1	CASAKQGATEAFF
TRBV7-9	NA	once	TRBJ1-1	CASSPTKRNTEAFF
TRBV2	TRBD1	NA	TRBJ2-1	CASRPGQLVYEQFF
TRBV6-1	NA	few	TRBJ1-3	CASSGESTDTIYF
TRBV15	NA	NA	TRBJ2-5	CATSRDYETQYF
TRBV12-5	NA	NA	TRBJ2-2	CASGARATGELFF
TRBV27	NA	NA	TRBJ2-3	CASRPGVYTDTQYF
TRBV18	NA	NA	TRBJ1-2	CASSPGTDLRLTWRGYTF
TRBV5-5	NA	NA	TRBJ2-1	CASSFEVLNEQFF
TRBV5-4	NA	NA	TRBJ2-7	CASSRDIRDYEQYF
TRBV11-1	TRBD1	few	TRBJ2-5	CASSSTTGRETQYF
TRBV7-2	NA	once	TRBJ1-5	CASSRGNQPQHF
TRBV9	NA	NA	TRBJ1-2	CASSVGAGITYGYTF
TRBV12-5	TRBD2	once	TRBJ2-1	CASGFLLAGNNDNEQFF
TRBV2	NA	NA	TRBJ1-5	CASSAGGLRSNQPQHF
TRBV27	TRBD1	once	TRBJ2-7	CASSFTGTGRREQYF
TRBV9	NA	NA	TRBJ2-2	CASSGTFNTGELFF
TRBV6-5	NA	NA	TRBJ2-1	CASSYGADEQFF
TRBV2	TRBD1	few	TRBJ1-5	CASVPGGVGQPQHF
TRBV7-9	NA	NA	TRBJ1-4	CASTTHGATNEKLFF
TRBV28	NA	NA	TRBJ1-1	CASSLAHRVMNTEAFF
TRBV27	TRBD1	NA	TRBJ2-3	CASKDRGHGTDTQYF
TRBV20-1	NA	NA	TRBJ1-4	CSAPDRMKLFF
TRBV30	NA	NA	TRBJ2-2	CAWTIGQSNTGELFF
TRBV6-5	TRBD2	NA	TRBJ2-7	CASSYAPPGRDEQYF
TRBV28	TRBD1	NA	TRBJ2-7	CASRSNQGAPYEQYF